The T cell receptor beta chain under discussion was sequenced for a study of blood T cell repertoires in COVID-19. TCRdb's table, derived via immunoSEQ multiplex PCR, lists solely in-frame clones and lacks some. Among around 30,000 clones, 85% were seen once, and the ten largest hold approximately 6.3%. The V gene lost 3 bases and the J gene lost 10 bases, with 15 bases spanning the gap. The length of the CDR3 is 13 residues. Germline CDR1 and CDR2: MNHEY and SMNVEV (reference sequence). This receptor was identified in a man in his 60s with active COVID-19. The sample consisted of peripheral blood. V is TRBV27 and J is TRBJ1-1, with D perhaps TRBD1 (5 bases). The CDR3 is CASSFRREVRAFF. CDR3 nucleotides: TGTGCCAGCAGTTTTCGCAGGGAGGTCAGAGCTTTCTTT.